This T cell receptor (beta chain) appears in the sequencing data of a study of T cells in localized non-small cell lung cancer (dated by TCRdb to between 2020 and 2021). About the full investigation: The study examined T cell repertoires in hundreds of patients with early-stage NSCLC and compared tumors with uninvolved tumor-adjacent lungs. All 250 or so NSCLC patients in the cohort were treatment-naive and had localized lung tumors that were resected. The mean age of the NSCLC patients was about 67 years, with 130 or so men and 85 to 110 women. Results the study describes overall, beyond this receptor: Because multi-region tumor sequencing was not done, intratumor heterogeneity could not be ruled out. Because the study design was exploratory, TCR variables were selected using unadjusted p-values without false-discovery rate correction. Uninvolved tumor-adjacent lung showed the highest T cell clonality, higher than tumor, which suggests more focused antigenic responses in the uninvolved tumor-adjacent lung. A median of about 50 of the top 100 tumor clones turned up in the paired uninvolved adjacent lung, and about 28 of those clones also ranked among the top 100 of that same adjacent lung. Longer overall survival was associated with higher T cell density in blood, whereas shorter survival was associated with higher clonality in adjacent lung.

Ends trimmed: V by 4 bases, J by 7 bases; bases unmatched to a gene: 13. The CDR3 runs 16 residues from the cysteine to the phenylalanine. The only DNA kept is the CDR3, 48 bases in frame from the first base. According to the germline V gene (reference sequence), CDR1 reads MNHNY and CDR2 reads SVGAGI. At diagnosis, tumor, uninvolved tumor-adjacent lung and peripheral blood were collected and then preserved as a mix of FFPE and fresh-frozen material. For TCR repertoire profiling, blood samples were analyzed in the form of peripheral blood mononuclear cells. TCR beta CDR3 regions were sequenced from DNA using the immunoSEQ Assay. In the source study's methods: To compute T cell density, TCR beta template counts were normalized to usable DNA, which was estimated by amplifying housekeeping genes. Using the preseqR package, richness was estimated by extrapolating to 120,000 templates for tissue samples and 400,000 templates for PBMC samples. Clonality was calculated as one minus Pielou's evenness. Tissue-enriched TCRs were identified by differential abundance testing using productive amino-acid clonotypes, minimum total count 5 and alpha 0.1. The Jaccard Index and the Morisita Overlap Index were used to measure how much the repertoires overlapped between compartments. GLIPH grouped TCR beta CDR3s together with public tetramer-defined viral CDR3s, and a viral motif had to include at least three viral sequences and also show V-gene enrichment. What TCRdb holds here is the immuneACCESS table cut down to in-frame rearrangements. Part of the clones is not present; checked against another copy, under half of the missing clones reflect an unresolved V gene, and the others are unexplained. Clone size and V and J calls were adopted from that table, with D and trimming inferred from the DNA. The sample profile shows under 20,000 clones; around 81% of them were found once. The leading ten clones occupy about 25% of the sample.

With regard to this clone: It lacks a known antigen. Qualities for individual bases were not recorded, and no much larger clone is one base off.

The receptor chain draws on TRBV6-6 and TRBJ2-5; TRBD2 agrees with 9 junctional bases. The source was peripheral blood, collected before any cancer treatment. The source is a female donor of 60 years or more with stage I lung adenocarcinoma. DNA sequence: TGTGCCAGCAGTTCGGAGGGTAGCGGGGGTCGAGCGACCCAGTACTTC. This encodes CASSSEGSGGRATQYF.